This section outlines one TCR beta chain sequence together with its context. Deletions cut 3 bases from V and 0 bases from J, with 20 bases between. The CDR3 runs to 18 residues. Germline V gene data show CDR1 as LNHDA and CDR2 as SQIVND (reference sequence). The repertoire was sequenced with immunoSEQ multiplex PCR; TCRdb's copy has only in-frame clones and lacks some. In the table there are tens of thousands of clones, roughly 87% of which are singletons. These data originate in a study of PD-L1 blockade in urothelial cancer. Looking at the study overall: Reported median T cell count for blood samples was roughly 140,000.

This chain joins TRBV19 and TRBJ2-5; possible D gene TRBD2, 5 bases. The TCR sequence derives from a man in his 60s with urothelial cancer. The source was PBMCs, collected around atezolizumab (anti-PD-L1) treatment. The DNA of the CDR3 is TGTGCCAGTAGTATTGGGAAACTAGATTGGTATGACCAAGAGACCCAGTACTTC. It specifies CASSIGKLDWYDQETQYF.